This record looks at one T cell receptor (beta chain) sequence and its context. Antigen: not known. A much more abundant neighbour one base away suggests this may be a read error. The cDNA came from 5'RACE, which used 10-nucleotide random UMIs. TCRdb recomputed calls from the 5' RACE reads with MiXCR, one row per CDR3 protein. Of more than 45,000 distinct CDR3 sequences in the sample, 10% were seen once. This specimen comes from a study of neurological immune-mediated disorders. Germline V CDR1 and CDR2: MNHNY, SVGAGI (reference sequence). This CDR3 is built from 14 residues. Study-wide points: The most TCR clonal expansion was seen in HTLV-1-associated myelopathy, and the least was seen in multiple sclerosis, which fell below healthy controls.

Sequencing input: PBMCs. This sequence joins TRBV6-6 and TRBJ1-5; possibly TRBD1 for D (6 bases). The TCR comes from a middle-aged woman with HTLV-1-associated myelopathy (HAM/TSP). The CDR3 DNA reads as TGTGCCAGCAGTGAACAGGGTAGCAATCAGACCCAGCATTTT. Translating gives CASSEQGSNQTQHF.